Shown below are 3 T cell receptor beta chains from a single sample sequenced in a study of T-cell reconstitution after alpha-beta-depleted transplantation in children. Study observations and caveats: It was newly produced T cells that mostly accounted for T-cell counts and diversity one year after transplant.

For TCRbeta, the library was prepared with unique molecular identifiers. TCRdb re-derived calls from the PCR reads in MiXCR, one entry per CDR3 protein. Among approximately 300,000 distinct CDR3 sequences listed, roughly 7.8% were seen once. Their specific antigens are unknown. The source was peripheral blood, collected 360 days after TCRalphabeta/CD19-depleted stem cell transplant. These receptors were collected from a female patient aged 2-9 years who had a stem cell transplant for Fanconi anemia, so the T cells may come from the graft donor.

This clonotype was counted many times. V is TRBV6-6 and J is TRBJ2-2; D remains unclear. The CDR3 sequence is 13 residues long. The V end lost 6 bases, the J end lost 5 bases, and 10 bases lay between the germline ends. Germline V gives CDR1 MNHNY, CDR2 SVGAGI (reference sequence). CDR3: CASSRRATGELFF. The CDR3, as DNA: TGTGCCAGCAGCAGAAGGGCTACCGGGGAGCTGTTTTTT.

Ten or more counts support this clonotype. CDR3 in amino acids: CSVVTRRRVEAFF. CDR3 nucleotides: TGCAGCGTTGTAACGCGGCGTCGGGTGGAAGCTTTCTTT. The rearrangement uses TRBV29-1 and TRBJ1-1; D remains ambiguous. The CDR3 is 13 amino acids. The germline CDR1 and CDR2 sequences are SQVTM and ANQGSEA. Trimming removed 4 bases from V and 8 bases from J, with 17 bases in between.

The chain couples TRBV2 to TRBJ2-3; D possibly corresponds to TRBD1 (5 bases). The CDR3 totals 13 residues. Trimming took 1 base from V and 5 from J, leaving 7 bases between them. Germline loops: CDR1 SNHLY, CDR2 FYNNEI. The CDR3 DNA follows: TGTGCCAGCAGTGAAGGGCAGGGAGATACGCAGTATTTT. Its protein product is CASSEGQGDTQYF.